These 19 T cell receptor beta chains originate from one sample sequenced in a study of T cell responses to AZD1222 COVID-19 vaccine. Clones were read by immunoSEQ multiplex PCR, and TCRdb kept only the in-frame ones, dropping some. The sample has approximately 140,000 clones, 93% seen once. The input for sequencing was peripheral blood, taken on day 0 of AZD1222 vaccination. These receptors all come from an adult in good health.

The CDR3 DNA sequence: TGCGCCAGCAGCTTGGGGACTATCAATGAGCAGTTCTTC. This codes for CASSLGTINEQFF. The rearrangement uses TRBV5-1 and TRBJ2-1; maybe TRBD2 (6 bases). The ends were cut back, 0 bases at V and 6 bases at J, with 7 bases in the middle. This CDR3 has 13 amino acids. Germline assignment: CDR1 SGHRS and CDR2 YFSETQ.

This chain connects TRBV7-9 to TRBJ2-1, with D possibly TRBD2 on 6 matching bases. CDR1 is SEHNR, CDR2 FQNEAQ, per germline (reference sequence). Trimming shortened V by 5 bases and J by 4 bases, and 18 bases separated the two germline ends. This CDR3 region has 16 residues. CDR3 bases: TGTGCCAGCAGCGGGAGGTGGGAGGAGGGATACAATGAGCAGTTCTTC. This codes for CASSGRWEEGYNEQFF.

The V gene is TRBV9, the J gene TRBJ2-7, with D perhaps assigned TRBD1 or TRBD2 (5 bases each). Deletions cut 0 bases from V and 6 bases from J, with 19 bases between. This CDR3 region has 16 residues. Germline V CDR1 and CDR2: SGDLS, YYNGEE. CDR3 region: CASSVDGGRLIREQYF. CDR3 nucleotide sequence: TGTGCCAGCAGCGTAGATGGGGGAAGATTAATCCGCGAGCAGTACTTC.

The V gene is TRBV5-6, the J gene TRBJ1-5; weak D call: TRBD1 (5 bases). Germline V gene lookup returns CDR1 SGHDT and CDR2 YYEEEE. This CDR3 comprises 16 residues. V lost 0 bases to trimming and J lost 2 bases, with 12 bases between them. CDR3 bases: TGTGCCAGCAGCTTGGGGCCCAGGGTGGGCAATCAGCCCCAGCATTTT. Encoded protein: CASSLGPRVGNQPQHF.

The chain links TRBV3-1 (or the pseudogene TRBV3-2) to TRBJ2-1; no clear D gene. The CDR3 sequence is 12 residues long. Germline V gene sequence: CDR1 LGHDT, CDR2 YNNKEL (reference sequence). Deletions cut 2 bases from V and 9 bases from J, with 8 bases between. CDR3 in amino acids: CASSQLGGEQFF. The CDR3 nucleotides are TGTGCCAGCAGCCAATTGGGCGGTGAGCAGTTCTTC.

The chain uses TRBV5-1 and TRBJ2-2; 15 positions agree with TRBD2. The germline gives CDR1 SGHRS, CDR2 YFSETQ. This CDR3 spans 18 amino acids. The junction had 4 bases not matched to a gene; V was cut back by 3 bases and J by 1 base. DNA of the CDR3: TGCGCCAGCAGCTCGGGACTAGCGGGGGGTCAGAACACCGGGGAGCTGTTTTTT. Amino acid sequence: CASSSGLAGGQNTGELFF.

The rearrangement uses TRBV7-8 and TRBJ1-1, with TRBD1 identical over 10 bases. The V segment lost 5 bases and the J segment 3 bases; nucleotides outside the gene matches: 6. Germline-derived CDR1 and CDR2 are SGHVS and FQNEAQ. The CDR3 covers 15 residues. Here the CDR3 DNA reads TGTGCCAGCAGCGCTCTGACAGGGGGCTACACTGAAGCTTTCTTT. This codes for CASSALTGGYTEAFF.

V is TRBV13 and J is TRBJ2-1, with 7 bases matching TRBD1. The CDR3 is 13 amino acids. Per the germline V gene, CDR1 is PRHDT and CDR2 is FYEKMQ (reference sequence). V gave up 4 bases and J gave up 4 bases; unmatched junction bases: 1. The CDR3 bases are TGTGCCAGCAGCTGGGGACAGTACAATGAGCAGTTCTTC. Translated: CASSWGQYNEQFF.

The table lists this clone with a count of one. CDR3 nucleotide sequence: TGTGCCAGCAGCTTGCGGGGGGCCTACGAGCAGTACTTC. It is translated as CASSLRGAYEQYF. The V gene is TRBV5-4, the J gene TRBJ2-7; 7 bases match TRBD2. This CDR3 has 13 residues. From germline, CDR1 is SGHNT and CDR2 YYREEE (reference sequence). The V gene end was trimmed by 1 base and the J gene end by 2 bases; junction bases not matched to a gene: 0.

This clone has just one count. The chain is built from TRBV10-1 and TRBJ2-7; D could derive from TRBD1 or TRBD2 (6 bases each). CDR3 size: 15 residues. Germline CDR1 WNHNN, CDR2 SYGVQD (reference sequence). V was trimmed by 7 bases and J by 4 bases, leaving 20 bases between them. The CDR3: CASIKMGGAGYEQYF. The CDR3 DNA sequence: TGCGCCAGCATAAAGATGGGGGGCGCAGGTTACGAGCAGTACTTC.

This chain connects TRBV29-1 to TRBJ2-1; D is possibly TRBD1 or TRBD2 (6 bases each). This CDR3 region has 13 residues. V lost 8 bases and J lost 5, with 16 bases in between. Germline CDR1 reads SQVTM; CDR2 reads ANQGSEA. The CDR3 DNA reads as TGCAGCCTAGGGGGGACTCCGAACAATGAGCAGTTCTTC. The encoded protein is CSLGGTPNNEQFF.

The chain uses TRBV21-1 and TRBJ1-1. TRBV21-1 represents a pseudogene. The CDR3 extends over 14 amino acids. CDR3 DNA: TGTGCCAGCTTCATGATTCCGGGAAGCACTGAAGCTTTCTTT. This codes for CASFMIPGSTEAFF.

The chain has TRBV13 and TRBJ2-2; 12 positions agree with TRBD2. Trimming cost V 6 bases and J 0 bases; bases outside gene matches: 17. This CDR3 is 21 amino acids long. CDR1 is PRHDT, CDR2 FYEKMQ, per germline (reference sequence). The CDR3 nucleotides are TGTGCCAGCAGTTCTAGCTCCCAACTAGCGGGAGGCCCGCCGAACACCGGGGAGCTGTTTTTT. Translated, it gives CASSSSSQLAGGPPNTGELFF.

The gene calls are TRBV28 and TRBJ1-2; D gene ambiguous. Trimming took 4 bases from V and 10 from J, leaving 22 bases between them. The length of the CDR3 is 15 residues. From germline, CDR1 is MDHEN and CDR2 SYDVKM. CDR3 nucleotide sequence: TGTGCCAGCAGTTCCAAAACCTGGACGGTGGGGTTCTACACCTTC. Its translation is CASSSKTWTVGFYTF.

This clone was recorded once. The rearrangement links TRBV7-9 to TRBJ2-7; TRBD1 or TRBD2 may be the D gene (5 bases each). Germline CDR1 SEHNR, CDR2 FQNEAQ (reference sequence). The CDR3 has 17 amino acids. Between the trimmed V and J ends, which lost 0 bases and 3 bases, there was a span of 18 bases. The CDR3 DNA reads as TGTGCCAGCAGCTTAGCGTCGACAGCCCTAGGAGGCTACGAGCAGTACTTC. Its protein is CASSLASTALGGYEQYF.

DNA of the CDR3: TGCAGCGTTGTACCGGGGGGCTACAATGAGCAGTTCTTC. Translated: CSVVPGGYNEQFF. This rearrangement joins TRBV29-1 to TRBJ2-1; 7 bases are shared with TRBD2. Germline V gene sequence: CDR1 SQVTM, CDR2 ANQGSEA. The CDR3 sequence is 13 residues long. V dropped 4 bases and J dropped 3; count of bases not matched to a gene: 3.

The chain links TRBV9 to TRBJ1-1, with TRBD1 matching 7 bases. With 6 bases clipped from V and 7 bases from J, the junction kept 15 bases outside the gene matches. The length of the CDR3 is 15 residues. The germline V gene has CDR1 SGDLS and CDR2 YYNGEE. The CDR3 coding sequence is TGTGCCAGCACCCGAGGGGAACAGGGGTACCTTGAAGCTTTCTTT. Residues: CASTRGEQGYLEAFF.

This chain's CDR3 is CASSQGVRETQYF. In nucleotides, the CDR3 is TGCGCCAGCAGCCAAGGGGTGAGGGAGACCCAGTACTTC. This chain uses TRBV4-3 with TRBJ2-5; D is unresolved. CDR1 is LGHNA, CDR2 YSLEER, per germline. Trimming cost V 1 base and J 5 bases, with 8 bases left between them. This CDR3 comprises 13 residues.

The CDR3 bases are TGCGCCAGCAGCTTCATGTCAGATCAAGAGACCCAGTACTTC. Translated, it gives CASSFMSDQETQYF. The rearrangement joins TRBV5-1 to TRBJ2-5; D is uncertain. The CDR3 spans 14 residues. V lost 2 bases and J 2 bases, leaving 10 bases between the germline ends. Germline V gives CDR1 SGHRS, CDR2 YFSETQ. Using reference TRBV5-1 and TRBJ2-5 for the parts outside the CDR3, the full variable domain is KAGVTQTPRYLIKTRGQQVTLSCSPISGHRSVSWYQQTPGQGLQFLFEYFSETQRNKGNFPGRFSGRQFSNSRSEMNVSTLELGDSALYLCASSFMSDQETQYFGPGTRLLVL.